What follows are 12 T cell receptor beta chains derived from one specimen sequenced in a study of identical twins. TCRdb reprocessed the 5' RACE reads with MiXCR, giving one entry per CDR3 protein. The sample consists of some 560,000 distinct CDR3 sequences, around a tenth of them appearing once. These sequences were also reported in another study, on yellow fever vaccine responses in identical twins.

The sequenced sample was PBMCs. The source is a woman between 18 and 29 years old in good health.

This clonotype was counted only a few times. The CDR3 DNA follows: TGTGCCAGCAGTTACGCGGGACTAGTCTTCCACGAGCAGTACTTC. Translating gives CASSYAGLVFHEQYF. J is TRBJ2-7 and V is TRBV12-3 or TRBV12-4; 8 nucleotides align to TRBD2. The CDR3 loop spans 15 amino acids. V lost 4 bases, J lost 5 bases, and 10 bases stayed unmatched.

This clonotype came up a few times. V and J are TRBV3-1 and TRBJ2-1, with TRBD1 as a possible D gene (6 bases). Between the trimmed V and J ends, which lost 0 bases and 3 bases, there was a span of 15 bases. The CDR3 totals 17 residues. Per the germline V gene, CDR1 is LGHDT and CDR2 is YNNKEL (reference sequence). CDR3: CASSQDSGTRHYNEQFF. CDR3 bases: TGTGCCAGCAGCCAAGATTCCGGGACACGCCACTACAATGAGCAGTTCTTC.

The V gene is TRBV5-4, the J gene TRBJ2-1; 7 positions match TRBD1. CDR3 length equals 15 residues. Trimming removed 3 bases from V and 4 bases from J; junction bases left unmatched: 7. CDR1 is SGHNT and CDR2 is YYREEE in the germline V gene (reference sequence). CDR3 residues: CASSSRDRTYNEQFF. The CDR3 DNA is TGTGCCAGCAGCTCCAGGGACAGAACGTACAATGAGCAGTTCTTC.

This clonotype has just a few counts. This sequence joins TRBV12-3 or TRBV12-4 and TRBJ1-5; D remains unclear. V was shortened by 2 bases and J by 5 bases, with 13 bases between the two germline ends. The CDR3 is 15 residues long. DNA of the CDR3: TGTGCCAGCAGTTTATTGTCTAGGCCCGATCAGCCCCAGCATTTT. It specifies CASSLLSRPDQPQHF.

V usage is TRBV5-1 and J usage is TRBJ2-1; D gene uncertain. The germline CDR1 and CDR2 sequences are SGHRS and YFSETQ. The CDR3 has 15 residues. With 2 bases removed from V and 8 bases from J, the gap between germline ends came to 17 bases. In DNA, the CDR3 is TGCGCCAGCAGCTTCAGGACCCCGGGTGGCGATGAGCAGTTCTTC. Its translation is CASSFRTPGGDEQFF.

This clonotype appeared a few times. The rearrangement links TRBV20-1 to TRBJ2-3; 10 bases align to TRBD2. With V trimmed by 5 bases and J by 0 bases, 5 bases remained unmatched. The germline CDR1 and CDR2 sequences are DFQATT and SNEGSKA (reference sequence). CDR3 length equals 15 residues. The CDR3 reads CSAYGLAESTDTQYF. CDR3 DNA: TGCAGTGCTTATGGACTAGCGGAAAGCACAGATACGCAGTATTTT.

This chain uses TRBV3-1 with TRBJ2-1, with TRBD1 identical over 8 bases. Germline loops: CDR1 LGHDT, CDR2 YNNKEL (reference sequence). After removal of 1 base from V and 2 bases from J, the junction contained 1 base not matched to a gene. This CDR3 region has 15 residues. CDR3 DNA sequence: TGTGCCAGCAGCCAAGGGACAGGGCCCTACAATGAGCAGTTCTTC. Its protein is CASSQGTGPYNEQFF.

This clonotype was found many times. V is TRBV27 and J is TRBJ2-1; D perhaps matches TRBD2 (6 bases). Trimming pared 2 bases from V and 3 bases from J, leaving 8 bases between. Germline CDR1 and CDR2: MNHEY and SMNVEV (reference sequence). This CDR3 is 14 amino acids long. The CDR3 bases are TGTGCCAGCAGTTTAGGGGACTTCTACAATGAGCAGTTCTTC. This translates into CASSLGDFYNEQFF.

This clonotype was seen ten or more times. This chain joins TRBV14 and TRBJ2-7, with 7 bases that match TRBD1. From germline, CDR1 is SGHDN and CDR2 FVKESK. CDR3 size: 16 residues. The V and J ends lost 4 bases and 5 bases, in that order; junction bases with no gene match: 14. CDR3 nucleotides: TGTGCCAGCAGCCCTTGGGGTCCGGGACAGTCGAACGAGCAGTACTTC. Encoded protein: CASSPWGPGQSNEQYF.

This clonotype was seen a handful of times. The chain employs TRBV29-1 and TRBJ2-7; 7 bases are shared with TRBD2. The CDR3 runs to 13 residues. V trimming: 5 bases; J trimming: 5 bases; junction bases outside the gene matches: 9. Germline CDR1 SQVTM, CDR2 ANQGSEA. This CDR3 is CSVPSAAGDEQYF. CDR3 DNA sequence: TGCAGCGTTCCCTCGGCCGCGGGAGACGAGCAGTACTTC.

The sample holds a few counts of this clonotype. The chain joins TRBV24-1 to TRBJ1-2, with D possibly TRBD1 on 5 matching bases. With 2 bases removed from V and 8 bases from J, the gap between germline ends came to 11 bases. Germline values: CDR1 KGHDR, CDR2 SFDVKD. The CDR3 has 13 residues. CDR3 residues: CATSDYGGGGYTF. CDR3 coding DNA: TGTGCCACCAGTGATTACGGTGGGGGAGGCTACACCTTC.

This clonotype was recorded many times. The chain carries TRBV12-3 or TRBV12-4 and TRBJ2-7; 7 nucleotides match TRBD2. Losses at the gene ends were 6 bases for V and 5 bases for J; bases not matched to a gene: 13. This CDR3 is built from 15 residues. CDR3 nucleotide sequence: TGTGCCAGCAGCCCCCGGGGAGGGCCGATGAACGAGCAGTACTTC. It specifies CASSPRGGPMNEQYF.